The present T cell receptor (beta chain) was sequenced within a study of blood T cell repertoires in COVID-19. Whole-study context: COVID-19 samples, acute and convalescent, were from the United States, Italy and Spain.

Authors' analysis steps: Estimated nucleated cell counts came from reference gene primer amplification. Clones were read by immunoSEQ multiplex PCR, and TCRdb kept only the in-frame ones, dropping some. The DNA gave D and trimming, while V, J and clone size come from that table. The table includes 25,000 to 35,000 clones, roughly 80% detected once. Only a few counts were recorded for this clone. Germline V lookup: CDR1 SEHNR, CDR2 FQNEAQ (reference sequence). The CDR3 length is 13 residues. Trimming took 3 bases from V and 4 from J, leaving 9 bases between them. The specimen was peripheral blood. The source is a woman in her fifties or sixties with acute or convalescent COVID-19. The chain carries TRBV7-9 and TRBJ1-2; the D gene is possibly TRBD1 (6 bases). CDR3: CASSLDSSYGYTF. The DNA for the CDR3 is TGTGCCAGCAGCTTGGACAGTTCCTATGGCTACACCTTC. The full variable domain, with the rest looked up from reference TRBV7-9 and TRBJ1-2, is DTGVSQNPRHKITKRGQNVTFRCDPISEHNRLYWYRQTLGQGPEFLTYFQNEAQLEKSRLLSDRFSAERPKGSFSTLEIQRTEQGDSAMYLCASSLDSSYGYTFGSGTRLTVV.